The 11 T cell receptor beta chains below come from one sample, sequenced in a study of shared clonotypes between healthy human individuals. Repertoires were generated with immunoSEQ multiplex PCR, while TCRdb's copy carries only in-frame clones and drops some. The sample has some 740,000 clones; over 90% are singletons. Naive CD8 cells comprised CD45RO-negative, CCR7-positively selected cells, excluding terminally differentiated effector memory CD45RA+ cells. The specimen was naive CD8+ T cells sorted from blood. These receptors all come from a man aged 25-45 years in good health.

V is TRBV7-9 and J is TRBJ1-4, with a weak D call TRBD1 (5 bases). The ends were cut back, 1 base at V and 3 bases at J, with 12 bases in the middle. In germline, CDR1 is SEHNR, CDR2 FQNEAQ (reference sequence). This CDR3 contains 16 residues. Here the CDR3 DNA reads TGTGCCAGCAGCTTAGTCCTGGGAGGGGCTAATGAAAAACTGTTTTTT. It translates to CASSLVLGGANEKLFF.

V gene TRBV6-5 combines with J gene TRBJ2-7; the match to TRBD1 covers 7 bases. CDR3 length: 15 residues. V trimming: 0 bases; J trimming: 7 bases; junction bases outside the gene matches: 9. Germline-derived CDR1 and CDR2 are MNHEY and SVGAGI. In DNA form, the CDR3 reads TGTGCCAGCAGTTACTCGACAGGGCTAGGTTTGGAGCAGTACTTC. Translation: CASSYSTGLGLEQYF.

This chain uses TRBV27 with TRBJ2-1, with 10 nucleotides matching TRBD2. Germline V CDR1 and CDR2: MNHEY, SMNVEV (reference sequence). The length of the CDR3 is 16 residues. V shed 2 bases and J 6 bases; nucleotides not matched to a gene: 7. CDR3 DNA sequence: TGTGCCAGCAGTTTAATATCTACTAGCGGGACCAATGAGCAGTTCTTC. This gives the protein CASSLISTSGTNEQFF.

The chain combines TRBV28 with TRBJ2-1, with 14 bases aligning to TRBD2. This CDR3 has 17 amino acids. The germline gives CDR1 MDHEN, CDR2 SYDVKM. Germline trimming cut 6 bases from V and 4 bases from J; bases unmatched to any gene: 8. The CDR3: CASSNAGTSGSYNEQFF. CDR3 DNA: TGTGCCAGCAGCAACGCCGGGACTAGCGGGAGTTACAATGAGCAGTTCTTC.

V usage is TRBV7-6 and J usage is TRBJ2-1; no definite D call. Between the trimmed V and J ends, which lost 3 bases and 4 bases, there was a span of 7 bases. The germline V gene has CDR1 SGHVS and CDR2 FNYEAQ. The CDR3 has 13 residues. CDR3 DNA sequence: TGTGCCAGCAGCTTCCCATCATACAATGAGCAGTTCTTC. Translation gives CASSFPSYNEQFF.

As for this clone: A clone one base away is much larger, so this may be a read error. The gene calls are TRBV7-3 and TRBJ2-2; D is unclear. The CDR3 runs 12 residues. Trimming removed 0 bases from V and 4 bases from J, with 0 bases in between. Germline CDR1 reads SGHTA; CDR2 reads FQGTGA. The CDR3 region is CASSLTTGELFF. CDR3 nucleotide sequence: TGTGCCAGCAGCTTAACCACCGGGGAGCTGTTTTTT.

The chain combines TRBV4-1 with TRBJ2-7; no firm D call. CDR1 and CDR2 from the germline V gene are MGHRA and YSYEKL. Trimming removed 0 bases from V and 2 bases from J, with 11 bases in between. This CDR3 is built from 15 residues. The CDR3 loop reads CASSQDRGYTYEQYF. For the CDR3, the DNA is TGCGCCAGCAGCCAAGATAGAGGCTATACCTACGAGCAGTACTTC.

The chain couples TRBV25-1 to TRBJ2-1, with D unclear. V lost 10 bases and J lost 6, with 13 bases in between. CDR1 is MGHDK, CDR2 SYGVNS, per germline. CDR3 length: 12 residues. The DNA for the CDR3 is TGTGCCACCCAGGCCAACATCAATGAGCAGTTCTTC. Protein product: CATQANINEQFF.

In this sample, this clone turned up once. The chain couples TRBV28 to TRBJ2-5; D is unclear. V was cut by 5 bases and J by 3 bases, with 19 bases left in between. The germline V gene has CDR1 MDHEN and CDR2 SYDVKM. This CDR3 is 16 amino acids long. The CDR3 DNA follows: TGTGCCAGCAGTCCTTGGATCACTTCCCCGAAAGAGACCCAGTACTTC. Translation: CASSPWITSPKETQYF.

The chain joins TRBV7-9 to TRBJ2-7; D is uncertain. Per the germline V gene, CDR1 is SEHNR and CDR2 is FQNEAQ (reference sequence). This CDR3 contains 15 residues. The V and J ends lost 1 base and 3 bases respectively, with 13 bases between them. The CDR3 sequence is CASSLVGSGYYEQYF. In DNA, the CDR3 is TGTGCCAGCAGCTTAGTCGGGTCAGGTTACTACGAGCAGTACTTC.

Note on this clone: Distinct nucleotide sequences in the sample also encode this CDR3. V is TRBV29-1 and J is TRBJ2-2; D ambiguous. Germline CDR1 reads SQVTM; CDR2 reads ANQGSEA. V was shortened by 4 bases and J by 2 bases, with 5 bases between the two germline ends. The CDR3 loop spans 12 amino acids. The chain's CDR3 is CSVVRNTGELFF. The CDR3 coding sequence is TGCAGCGTTGTGAGAAACACCGGGGAGCTGTTTTTT.